This passage covers 22 T cell receptor beta chains from one sample sequenced in a study of shared clonotypes between healthy human individuals. TCRdb's table, derived via immunoSEQ multiplex PCR, lists solely in-frame clones and lacks some. Among roughly 500,000 clones listed, roughly 83% were seen once. The sequenced sample was PBMCs. These receptors were taken from a woman between 40 and 55 years old in good health. Some clones in this sample may be carry-over from other donors' samples.

The chain couples TRBV19 to TRBJ2-1; 7 bases are shared with TRBD2. The CDR3 consists of 14 residues. Germline V gene sequence: CDR1 LNHDA, CDR2 SQIVND (reference sequence). After removal of 0 bases from V and 10 bases from J, the junction contained 6 bases not matched to a gene. The CDR3 protein is CASSIDKRDYEQFF. CDR3 sequence (DNA): TGTGCCAGTAGTATAGATAAGAGGGACTACGAGCAGTTCTTC.

This clone was seen repeatedly, ten times or more. This chain joins TRBV6-5 and TRBJ2-5; a weak D match, TRBD1 (6 bases). The J call is uncertain, as TRBJ2-7 better fits the DNA end. Germline-derived CDR1 and CDR2 are MNHEY and SVGAGI. The CDR3 consists of 12 residues. In nucleotides, the CDR3 is TGTGCCAGCAGGAGGACAGATTACGAGCAGTACTTC. This sequence encodes CASRRTDYEQYF.

J is TRBJ2-7 and V is TRBV7-9; 10 bases agree with TRBD2. The J segment lost 1 base and the V segment lost 5 bases, leaving 5 bases of the junction unmatched. CDR1 is SEHNR, CDR2 FQNEAQ, per germline (reference sequence). The CDR3 is 15 residues long. In nucleotides, the CDR3 is TGTGCCAGCAGCACCGGGACTAGCGAGTCCTACGAGCAGTACTTC. This gives the protein CASSTGTSESYEQYF.

This clone was counted between two and nine times. The chain couples TRBV19 to TRBJ1-5; TRBD1 aligns across 8 bases. The CDR3 contains 14 residues. The germline gives CDR1 LNHDA, CDR2 SQIVND (reference sequence). V was pared by 4 bases and J by 6 bases, with 5 bases of the junction left unmatched. CDR3 loop: CASSNQGAGQPQHF. In nucleotides, the CDR3 is TGTGCCAGTAGTAATCAGGGGGCCGGTCAGCCCCAGCATTTT.

As to this clone: At one end, the junction sequence differs from germline, possibly due to a read error. The rearrangement links TRBV4-3 to TRBJ2-6, with D possibly matching TRBD1 (6 bases). The CDR3 contains 16 residues. Germline CDR1 reads LGHNA; CDR2 reads YSLEER. The CDR3 protein is CASSQGAGVGADVLTF. The CDR3 coding sequence is TGCGCCAGCAGCCAAGGTGCAGGGGTCGGGGCCGACGTCCTGACCTTC.

This clone was detected only a few times. The chain employs TRBV7-2 and TRBJ2-1; D might be TRBD2 (5 bases). Germline CDR1 reads SGHTA; CDR2 reads FQGNSA. Trimming removed 5 bases from V and 9 bases from J, with 14 bases in between. The CDR3 contains 13 residues. The CDR3 region has the DNA TGTGCCAGCAGCGCCATCCTAGCCAGTGAGCAGTTCTTC. Encoded protein: CASSAILASEQFF.

V and J are TRBV7-7 and TRBJ2-1; 8 nucleotides agree with TRBD2. V gave up 5 bases and J gave up 6 bases; unmatched junction bases: 6. Germline CDR1 and CDR2: SSHAT and FNYEAQ (reference sequence). This CDR3 is 14 amino acids long. CDR3 in amino acids: CASSLSTSGNEQFF. The CDR3 DNA is TGTGCCAGCAGCCTGTCAACTAGCGGCAATGAGCAGTTCTTC.

On this clone itself: This probably arose from a read error, given a far larger clone one base away. The CDR3 loop is CASSLSFPGNTIYF. The CDR3 DNA reads TGTGCCAGCAGTTTATCCTTCCCTGGAAACACCATATATTTT. The chain uses TRBV27 and TRBJ1-3, with unresolved D. Per germline, CDR1 MNHEY and CDR2 SMNVEV (reference sequence). V lost 0 bases, J lost 2 bases, and 5 bases lay in between. The CDR3 is 14 amino acids.

The chain links TRBV5-1 to TRBJ2-2; 7 nucleotides align to TRBD2. CDR1 and CDR2 from the germline V gene are SGHRS and YFSETQ. The junction had 4 bases not matched to a gene; V was cut back by 4 bases and J by 7 bases. The CDR3 has 13 amino acids. The CDR3 sequence is CASSREDFGELFF. In DNA, the CDR3 is TGCGCCAGCAGCCGGGAGGACTTCGGGGAGCTGTTTTTT.

The chain joins TRBV2 to TRBJ2-2; D remains ambiguous. In germline, CDR1 is SNHLY, CDR2 FYNNEI. CDR3 length: 12 residues. V shed 6 bases and J shed 6 bases, with 8 bases lying between them. CDR3 coding DNA: TGTGCCAGCAGGCCTAACGCCGGGGAGCTGTTTTTT. This codes for CASRPNAGELFF.

This CDR3 reads CASSPRDRAYGYTF. CDR3 bases: TGTGCCAGCAGCCCAAGGGACAGAGCATATGGCTACACCTTC. This chain joins TRBV7-8 and TRBJ1-2, with TRBD1 matching 7 bases. J lost 5 bases, V lost 5 bases, and 8 bases had no gene match. Looked up from germline, CDR1 is SGHVS and CDR2 is FQNEAQ. The length of the CDR3 is 14 residues.

This clone appeared a single time. This chain connects TRBV7-9 to TRBJ1-2; D may be TRBD1 (6 bases). The CDR3 totals 13 residues. The ends were cut back, 3 bases at V and 7 bases at J, with 12 bases in the middle. Germline loops: CDR1 SEHNR, CDR2 FQNEAQ (reference sequence). CDR3 protein: CASSLGGWAGYTF. The DNA of the CDR3 is TGTGCCAGCAGCTTGGGGGGCTGGGCTGGCTACACCTTC.

The V and J genes are TRBV28 and TRBJ2-7; D is ambiguous. Germline V gives CDR1 MDHEN, CDR2 SYDVKM. Trimming removed 7 bases from V and 2 bases from J, with 18 bases in between. The CDR3 has 15 amino acids. The CDR3, as DNA: TGTGCCAGCATCCAATCGGGTTCCATAGCCTACGAGCAGTACTTC. This codes for CASIQSGSIAYEQYF.

The chain links TRBV6-6 to TRBJ1-1; perhaps TRBD1 as D (5 bases). In germline, CDR1 is MNHNY, CDR2 SVGAGI (reference sequence). Between the trimmed V and J ends, which lost 2 bases and 3 bases, there was a span of 13 bases. The CDR3 is 15 amino acids. The CDR3 bases are TGTGCCAGCAGTTACACTACCCGGGGGGACACTGAAGCTTTCTTT. Translation gives CASSYTTRGDTEAFF.

To note about this clone: A far larger clone is just one base off, so this is likely a read error. The V call is TRBV7-9, the J call TRBJ2-3, with no clear D. The length of the CDR3 is 13 residues. Per the germline V gene, CDR1 is SEHNR and CDR2 is FQNEAQ (reference sequence). The V end was cut by 4 bases, the J end by 2 bases, with 7 bases between. Written as DNA, the CDR3 is TGTGCCAGCAGCTCCCCCAACACAGATACGCAGTATTTT. Translating it yields CASSSPNTDTQYF.

V and J are TRBV6-4 and TRBJ2-3, with 14 positions matching TRBD2. V dropped 8 bases and J dropped 4; count of bases not matched to a gene: 2. This CDR3 contains 14 residues. Germline loops: CDR1 MRHNA, CDR2 SNTAGT. The CDR3 here is CASRTSGRSDTQYF. The CDR3 DNA reads TGTGCCAGCCGGACTAGCGGGAGGTCAGATACGCAGTATTTT.

The gene calls are TRBV5-1 and TRBJ2-5; the match to TRBD2 covers 7 bases. With 4 bases clipped from V and 1 base from J, the junction kept 7 bases outside the gene matches. The germline CDR1 and CDR2 sequences are SGHRS and YFSETQ. The CDR3 spans 15 residues. CDR3 sequence (DNA): TGCGCCAGCAGCGACTCCGCGGGGGTCCAAGAGACCCAGTACTTC. Translated, it gives CASSDSAGVQETQYF.

The V call is TRBV30, the J call TRBJ2-7; D ambiguous. Looked up from germline, CDR1 is GTSNPN and CDR2 is SVGIG (reference sequence). The V gene lost 3 bases and the J gene lost 6 bases, with 15 bases spanning the gap. This CDR3 has 13 residues. In DNA form, the CDR3 reads TGTGCCTGGAGGTCGTTGCTAGGCAGCGAGCAGTACTTC. It codes for CAWRSLLGSEQYF.

The chain is built from TRBV4-2 and TRBJ2-3; TRBD2 agrees at 11 bases. The J segment lost 2 bases and the V segment lost 1 base, leaving 5 bases of the junction unmatched. This CDR3 region has 17 residues. Looked up from germline, CDR1 is LGHNA and CDR2 is YNFKEQ. The CDR3 protein is CASSQGLAGSLTDTQYF. The DNA of the CDR3 is TGTGCCAGCAGCCAAGGACTAGCGGGGAGCCTCACAGATACGCAGTATTTT.

The chain joins TRBV18 to TRBJ2-1; D is undetermined. Trimming removed 6 bases from V and 3 bases from J, with 9 bases in between. Germline V gene data show CDR1 as KGHSH and CDR2 as LQKENI. The CDR3 is 13 amino acids. CDR3 protein: CASSTDLYNEQFF. CDR3 bases: TGTGCCAGCTCTACCGACCTCTACAATGAGCAGTTCTTC.

The chain couples TRBV19 to TRBJ1-2; TRBD1 matches at 7 bases. The CDR3 runs to 15 residues. CDR1 and CDR2 from the germline V gene are LNHDA and SQIVND (reference sequence). The J segment lost 4 bases and the V segment lost 2 bases, leaving 7 bases of the junction unmatched. The CDR3 region is CASSIRPGQPYGYTF. CDR3 in DNA: TGTGCCAGTAGTATACGACCGGGACAGCCCTATGGCTACACCTTC.

This clone was picked up a small number of times. This chain connects TRBV15 to TRBJ2-5; TRBD2 matches at 9 bases. Germline V gene data show CDR1 as LNHNV and CDR2 as YYDKDF (reference sequence). The CDR3 loop spans 15 amino acids. J was trimmed by 3 bases and V by 3 bases; bases with no gene match: 5. The CDR3 loop is CATSSGLATEETQYF. The CDR3 nucleotides are TGTGCCACCAGCAGCGGACTAGCGACCGAAGAGACCCAGTACTTC.